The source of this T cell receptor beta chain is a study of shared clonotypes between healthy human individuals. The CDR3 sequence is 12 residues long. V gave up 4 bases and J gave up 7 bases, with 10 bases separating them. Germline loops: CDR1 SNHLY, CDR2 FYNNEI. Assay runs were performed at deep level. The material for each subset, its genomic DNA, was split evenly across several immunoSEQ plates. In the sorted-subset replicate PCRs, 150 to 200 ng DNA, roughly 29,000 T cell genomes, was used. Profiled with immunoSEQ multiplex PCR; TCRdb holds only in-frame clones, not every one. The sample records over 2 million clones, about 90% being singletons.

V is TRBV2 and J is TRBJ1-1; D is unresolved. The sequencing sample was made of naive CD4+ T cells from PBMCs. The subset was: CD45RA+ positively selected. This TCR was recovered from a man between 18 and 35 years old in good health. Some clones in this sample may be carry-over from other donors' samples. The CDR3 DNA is TGTGCCAGCAGTGGGCAGTCGAGTGAAGCTTTCTTT. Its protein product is CASSGQSSEAFF.